Below, 21 T cell receptor beta chains from the same sample are listed, as sequenced in a study of cytomegalovirus exposure and HLA in healthy donors. Method: immunoSEQ multiplex PCR; TCRdb's copy keeps in-frame clones and lacks some. The sample has around 300,000 clones, around 90% seen once. Sequenced input: PBMCs. The receptors here all came from a woman in her 30s in good health and CMV-seropositive.

The gene calls are TRBV27 and TRBJ1-4; 8 nucleotides agree with TRBD1. CDR1 and CDR2 from the germline V gene are MNHEY and SMNVEV (reference sequence). The CDR3 has 16 residues. Unmatched junction bases numbered 6, after V lost 6 bases and J lost 0 bases. The CDR3 DNA reads TGTGCCAGCAGCAAGGGACAGGTCGCAACTAATGAAAAACTGTTTTTT. It encodes CASSKGQVATNEKLFF. Combining the CDR3 with reference TRBV27 and TRBJ1-4 gives the whole variable domain EAQVTQNPRYLITVTGKKLTVTCSQNMNHEYMSWYRQDPGLGLRQIYYSMNVEVTDKGDVPEGYKVSRKEKRNFPLILESPSPNQTSLYFCASSKGQVATNEKLFFGSGTQLSVL.

The V and J genes are TRBV4-3 and TRBJ1-1; D gene ambiguous. In germline, CDR1 is LGHNA, CDR2 YSLEER. The CDR3 has 16 amino acids. The ends were cut back, 0 bases at V and 2 bases at J, with 13 bases in the middle. The CDR3 DNA is TGCGCCAGCAGCCAAGAGTTCCGGGCAGGTAACACTGAAGCTTTCTTT. Its protein is CASSQEFRAGNTEAFF.

This clone was seen a handful of times. V usage is TRBV28 and J usage is TRBJ1-2, with a possible D match to TRBD1 (6 bases). The V end lost 6 bases, the J end lost 4 bases, and 12 bases lay between the germline ends. The CDR3 contains 13 residues. Germline-derived CDR1 and CDR2 are MDHEN and SYDVKM. Here the CDR3 reads CASRYTGLYGYTF. The CDR3 bases are TGTGCCAGCAGATATACAGGGCTCTATGGCTACACCTTC.

This chain joins TRBV6-5 and TRBJ1-1, with D possibly TRBD1 on 6 matching bases. V lost 8 bases and J lost 4, with 14 bases in between. The CDR3 sequence is 13 residues long. The germline CDR1 and CDR2 sequences are MNHEY and SVGAGI. This CDR3 reads CASLGQLGTEAFF. CDR3 in DNA: TGTGCCAGCCTCGGACAGTTAGGCACTGAAGCTTTCTTT.

As to this clone: The sample has other DNA sequences that encode this CDR3 too. The chain combines TRBV5-6 with TRBJ2-2; no reliable D call. The V and J ends lost 0 bases and 6 bases respectively, with 3 bases between them. Germline V lookup: CDR1 SGHDT, CDR2 YYEEEE. The CDR3 is 12 residues long. Here the CDR3 reads CASSLGSGELFF. In DNA form, the CDR3 reads TGTGCCAGCAGCTTGGGTTCCGGGGAGCTGTTTTTT. The full variable domain, rest sourced from reference TRBV5-6 and TRBJ2-2, is DAGVTQSPTHLIKTRGQQVTLRCSPKSGHDTVSWYQQALGQGPQFIFQYYEEEERQRGNFPDRFSGHQFPNYSSELNVNALLLGDSALYLCASSLGSGELFFGEGSRLTVL.

V usage is TRBV5-1 and J usage is TRBJ2-1, with D perhaps TRBD1 (6 bases). Trimming stripped 2 bases from V and 5 bases from J, with 17 bases between. The CDR3 sequence is 16 residues long. Germline lookup yields CDR1 SGHRS and CDR2 YFSETQ. The CDR3 reads CASSFGSRGRDNEQFF. CDR3 nucleotides: TGCGCCAGCAGCTTTGGTTCCAGGGGCAGGGACAATGAGCAGTTCTTC.

The CDR3 region has the DNA TGTGCCAGCAGTCGAAAGGGGACAGGAACCTCGGCCCAGCATTTT. This codes for CASSRKGTGTSAQHF. The chain recombines TRBV28 with TRBJ1-5; 8 positions match TRBD1. The CDR3 contains 15 residues. V was clipped by 5 bases and J by 11 bases; unmatched bases: 14. The germline gives CDR1 MDHEN, CDR2 SYDVKM. Filled out from reference TRBV28 and TRBJ1-5, the complete variable domain reads DVKVTQSSRYLVKRTGEKVFLECVQDMDHENMFWYRQDPGLGLRLIYFSYDVKMKEKGDIPEGYSVSREKKERFSLILESASTNQTSMYLCASSRKGTGTSAQHFGDGTRLSIL.

The CDR3 sequence: CASSSHEVGGPGELFF. DNA of the CDR3: TGTGCCAGCAGTTCCCATGAGGTCGGCGGTCCGGGGGAGCTGTTTTTT. V is TRBV6-5 and J is TRBJ2-2; D is unresolved. Germline V gene sequence: CDR1 MNHEY, CDR2 SVGAGI. V was trimmed by 4 bases and J by 8 bases, leaving 20 bases between them. The CDR3 sequence is 16 residues long.

The chain carries TRBV11-2 and TRBJ2-2; no clear D gene. Germline V gene sequence: CDR1 SGHAT, CDR2 FQNNGV. Deletions cut 1 base from V and 4 bases from J, with 7 bases between. The CDR3 runs to 14 residues. The CDR3 protein is CASSLGWFTGELFF. The CDR3 DNA reads TGTGCCAGCAGCTTAGGATGGTTCACCGGGGAGCTGTTTTTT. Full variable domain (outside the CDR3, taken from reference TRBV11-2 and TRBJ2-2): EAGVAQSPRYKIIEKRQSVAFWCNPISGHATLYWYQQILGQGPKLLIQFQNNGVVDDSQLPKDRFSAERLKGVDSTLKIQPAKLEDSAVYLCASSLGWFTGELFFGEGSRLTVL.

The chain employs TRBV4-1 and TRBJ1-6, with D perhaps TRBD1 (5 bases). CDR1 and CDR2 from the germline V gene are MGHRA and YSYEKL. CDR3 length: 18 amino acids. Trimming shortened V by 1 base and J by 8 bases, and 21 bases separated the two germline ends. As DNA, the CDR3 is TGCGCCAGCAGCCAAGTGTGGCAGACGGCAGGGTGGGATTCACCCCTCCACTTT. It translates to CASSQVWQTAGWDSPLHF.

V usage is TRBV9 and J usage is TRBJ2-1; D remains ambiguous. The CDR3 extends over 14 amino acids. Trimming pared 6 bases from V and 0 bases from J, leaving 10 bases between. Germline lookup yields CDR1 SGDLS and CDR2 YYNGEE. The CDR3 DNA sequence: TGTGCCAGCAACCCGGCAGGCTCCTACAATGAGCAGTTCTTC. Its translation: CASNPAGSYNEQFF.

The gene calls are TRBV6-1 and TRBJ1-2; unclear D gene. This CDR3 region has 14 residues. In germline, CDR1 is MNHNS, CDR2 SASEGT. Trimming shortened V by 1 base and J by 4 bases, and 10 bases separated the two germline ends. Here the CDR3 reads CASSEEPRFYGYTF. CDR3 coding DNA: TGTGCCAGCAGTGAAGAGCCACGGTTCTATGGCTACACCTTC.

J is TRBJ2-7 and V is TRBV19; D gene ambiguous. Germline lookup yields CDR1 LNHDA and CDR2 SQIVND (reference sequence). V gave up 4 bases and J gave up 6 bases, with 13 bases separating them. The CDR3 is 13 residues long. The CDR3 DNA follows: TGTGCCAGTAGTAGCGGAACCCCAGGCGAGCAGTACTTC. Translation gives CASSSGTPGEQYF.

The V call is TRBV11-2, the J call TRBJ2-2; D gene uncertain. This CDR3 has 12 residues. CDR1 is SGHAT and CDR2 is FQNNGV in the germline V gene. The V end was cut by 5 bases, the J end by 6 bases, with 7 bases between. The CDR3 nucleotides read TGTGCCAGCAGCCTAAGGGCCGGGGAGCTGTTTTTT. This translates into CASSLRAGELFF.

The V and J genes are TRBV6-1 and TRBJ2-7; 10 nucleotides agree with TRBD1. V shed 4 bases and J 2 bases; nucleotides not matched to a gene: 8. Germline values: CDR1 MNHNS, CDR2 SASEGT. The CDR3 covers 16 residues. CDR3 DNA sequence: TGTGCCAGCAGTGCAACCGGGACAGGGGTTACCTACGAGCAGTACTTC. It translates to CASSATGTGVTYEQYF.

The chain links TRBV6-5 to TRBJ1-5; no clear D gene. Germline assignment: CDR1 MNHEY and CDR2 SVGAGI. Trimming shortened V by 5 bases and J by 6 bases, and 14 bases separated the two germline ends. This CDR3 contains 14 residues. This chain's CDR3 is CASSPVGFRQPQHF. CDR3 nucleotide sequence: TGTGCCAGCAGTCCCGTCGGGTTCCGTCAGCCCCAGCATTTT.

The chain employs TRBV27 and TRBJ2-7; 9 positions match TRBD2. The length of the CDR3 is 15 residues. From germline, CDR1 is MNHEY and CDR2 SMNVEV (reference sequence). Unmatched junction bases numbered 5, after V lost 3 bases and J lost 2 bases. The CDR3, as DNA: TGTGCCAGCAGTTTGCGCGGGGGGGGCGCCTACGAGCAGTACTTC. This translates into CASSLRGGGAYEQYF.

The V call is TRBV7-8, the J call TRBJ1-4; D not certain. V lost 3 bases and J lost 7, with 18 bases in between. This CDR3 region has 16 residues. Germline values: CDR1 SGHVS, CDR2 FQNEAQ. The CDR3 protein is CASSLSAGGIGEKLFF. DNA of the CDR3: TGTGCCAGCAGCTTGTCGGCTGGTGGGATCGGTGAAAAACTGTTTTTT.

This chain joins TRBV7-2 and TRBJ2-7; D might be TRBD2 (5 bases). The CDR3 totals 15 residues. V lost 1 base and J lost 2, with 12 bases in between. The germline gives CDR1 SGHTA, CDR2 FQGNSA. The chain's CDR3 is CASSLEGLEAYEQYF. The CDR3 coding sequence is TGTGCCAGCAGCTTAGAAGGCTTGGAGGCCTACGAGCAGTACTTC. The full variable domain, with the rest looked up from reference TRBV7-2 and TRBJ2-7, is GAGVSQSPSNKVTEKGKDVELRCDPISGHTALYWYRQSLGQGLEFLIYFQGNSAPDKSGLPSDRFSAERTGGSVSTLTIQRTQQEDSAVYLCASSLEGLEAYEQYFGPGTRLTVT.

The chain employs TRBV5-4 and TRBJ2-7, with D possibly TRBD1 on 6 matching bases. CDR3 size: 15 residues. CDR1 is SGHNT, CDR2 YYREEE, per germline (reference sequence). V was trimmed by 4 bases and J by 4 bases, leaving 18 bases between them. CDR3 bases: TGTGCCAGCAGCAACGACCCAGGGGCGGTATACGAGCAGTACTTC. Translated, it gives CASSNDPGAVYEQYF.

V and J are TRBV27 and TRBJ2-5; D might be TRBD2 (5 bases). Deletions cut 6 bases from V and 4 bases from J, with 15 bases between. The CDR3 runs 14 residues. Looked up from germline, CDR1 is MNHEY and CDR2 is SMNVEV (reference sequence). The CDR3 reads CASRKVVGAETQYF. The CDR3 DNA follows: TGTGCCAGCAGGAAGGTCGTGGGAGCAGAGACCCAGTACTTC.